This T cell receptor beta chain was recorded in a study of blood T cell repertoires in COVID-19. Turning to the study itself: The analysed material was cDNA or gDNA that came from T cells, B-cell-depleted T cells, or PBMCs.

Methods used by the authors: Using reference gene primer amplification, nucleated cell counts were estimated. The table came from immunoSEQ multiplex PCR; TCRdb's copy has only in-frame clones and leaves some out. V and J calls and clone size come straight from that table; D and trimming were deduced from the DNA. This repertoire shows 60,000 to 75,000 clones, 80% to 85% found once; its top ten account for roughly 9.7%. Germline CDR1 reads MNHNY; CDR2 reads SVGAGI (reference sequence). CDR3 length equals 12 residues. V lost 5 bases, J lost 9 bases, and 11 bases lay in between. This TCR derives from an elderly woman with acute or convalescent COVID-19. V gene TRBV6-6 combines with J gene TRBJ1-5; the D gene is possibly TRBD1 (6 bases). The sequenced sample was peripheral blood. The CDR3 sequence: CASSNREGPQHF. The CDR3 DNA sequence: TGTGCCAGCAGTAACAGGGAAGGGCCCCAGCATTTT.